This is a list of T cell receptor beta chains from one sample in a study of control samples from healthy donors and cancer patients. This table comes from immunoSEQ multiplex PCR, and its TCRdb copy is limited to in-frame clones, with some not included. The sample lists about 89,000 clones, more than 70% occurring once. Sequenced sample: blood. These receptors came from a middle-aged woman in good health. Both conserved end residues are part of each CDR3. The D gene is left open where the match is weak. The size entry is marked missing in some rows and otherwise reads once, few, many or a size class.

abundance: few; v_gene: TRBV6-6; d_gene: .; j_gene: TRBJ2-6; CDR3aa: CASNDDSLPGANVLTF; CDR3nt: TGTGCCAGCAATGATGACAGCCTACCCGGGGCCAACGTCCTGACTTTC
abundance: once; v_gene: TRBV7-2; d_gene: .; j_gene: TRBJ1-1; CDR3aa: CASSSARAEAFF; CDR3nt: TGTGCCAGCAGCTCCGCCCGGGCTGAAGCTTTCTTT
abundance: few; v_gene: TRBV9; d_gene: .; j_gene: TRBJ2-7; CDR3aa: CASSVGIGTLSYEQYF; CDR3nt: TGTGCCAGCAGCGTAGGGATAGGGACGTTATCCTACGAGCAGTACTTC
abundance: once; v_gene: TRBV9; d_gene: .; j_gene: TRBJ1-1; CDR3aa: CASSSRGTPNTEAFF; CDR3nt: TGTGCCAGCAGCTCTCGAGGGACACCGAACACTGAAGCTTTCTTT
abundance: once; v_gene: TRBV5-6; d_gene: .; j_gene: TRBJ1-6; CDR3aa: CASSLSTYNSPLHF; CDR3nt: TGTGCCAGCAGCTTGAGTACCTATAATTCACCCCTCCACTTT
abundance: few; v_gene: TRBV13; d_gene: .; j_gene: TRBJ1-2; CDR3aa: CASSLGQGNGYTF; CDR3nt: TGTGCCAGCAGCTTAGGGCAGGGCAACGGCTACACCTTC
abundance: .; v_gene: TRBV27; d_gene: .; j_gene: TRBJ1-1; CDR3aa: CASSLNRATEAFF; CDR3nt: TGTGCCAGCAGTTTAAACAGGGCCACTGAAGCTTTCTTT
abundance: .; v_gene: TRBV4-3; d_gene: .; j_gene: TRBJ1-4; CDR3aa: CASSQLGEKLFF; CDR3nt: TGCGCCAGCAGCCAGTTGGGTGAAAAACTGTTTTTT
abundance: .; v_gene: TRBV29-1; d_gene: .; j_gene: TRBJ1-1; CDR3aa: CSVVAGGNTEAFF; CDR3nt: TGCAGCGTTGTGGCAGGAGGAAACACTGAAGCTTTCTTT
abundance: .; v_gene: TRBV9; d_gene: .; j_gene: TRBJ1-6; CDR3aa: CASSAQGNNSPLHF; CDR3nt: TGTGCCAGCAGCGCGCAGGGGAACAATTCACCCCTCCACTTT
abundance: .; v_gene: TRBV27; d_gene: TRBD1; j_gene: TRBJ1-5; CDR3aa: CASSPNLDRGRQPQHF; CDR3nt: TGTGCCAGCAGTCCCAACCTCGACAGGGGGCGACAGCCCCAGCATTTT
abundance: .; v_gene: TRBV9; d_gene: .; j_gene: TRBJ1-2; CDR3aa: CASSPTGSNRNYGYTF; CDR3nt: TGTGCCAGCAGCCCCACGGGGTCAAACCGAAACTATGGCTACACCTTC
abundance: .; v_gene: TRBV10-3; d_gene: .; j_gene: TRBJ2-4; CDR3aa: CAISESGENIQYF; CDR3nt: TGTGCCATCAGTGAGTCAGGGGAAAACATTCAGTACTTC
abundance: few; v_gene: TRBV19; d_gene: TRBD1; j_gene: TRBJ2-7; CDR3aa: CASGNSGTGLYEQYF; CDR3nt: TGTGCCAGTGGCAATTCCGGGACAGGGCTCTACGAGCAGTACTTC
abundance: .; v_gene: TRBV25-1; d_gene: .; j_gene: TRBJ1-2; CDR3aa: CASSDLRSDLPPYGYTF; CDR3nt: TGTGCCAGCAGTGACCTCCGATCGGATCTCCCCCCCTATGGCTACACCTTC
abundance: .; v_gene: TRBV9; d_gene: TRBD1; j_gene: TRBJ1-3; CDR3aa: CASSVEDRASGNTIYF; CDR3nt: TGTGCCAGCAGCGTAGAGGACAGGGCCTCTGGAAACACCATATATTTT
abundance: .; v_gene: TRBV20-1; d_gene: .; j_gene: TRBJ1-1; CDR3aa: CSAGWDTEAFF; CDR3nt: TGCAGTGCCGGTTGGGACACTGAAGCTTTCTTT
abundance: .; v_gene: TRBV25-1; d_gene: TRBD1; j_gene: TRBJ1-6; CDR3aa: CASRRTGPRSPLHF; CDR3nt: TGTGCCAGCAGGAGGACAGGCCCGAGATCACCCCTCCACTTT
abundance: .; v_gene: TRBV5-1; d_gene: .; j_gene: TRBJ1-2; CDR3aa: CASSLDVGSLYGYTF; CDR3nt: TGCGCCAGCAGCTTGGATGTAGGCAGCCTCTATGGCTACACCTTC
abundance: .; v_gene: TRBV24-1; d_gene: .; j_gene: TRBJ2-3; CDR3aa: CATSGLTDTQYF; CDR3nt: TGTGCCACCAGTGGTTTAACAGATACGCAGTATTTT
abundance: .; v_gene: TRBV29-1; d_gene: TRBD2; j_gene: TRBJ2-1; CDR3aa: CSVDPGTSGGAKQFF; CDR3nt: TGCAGCGTGGATCCCGGGACTAGCGGGGGGGCGAAGCAGTTCTTC
abundance: .; v_gene: TRBV27; d_gene: .; j_gene: TRBJ2-3; CDR3aa: CASSSGDPRTDTQYF; CDR3nt: TGTGCCAGCAGTTCCGGCGATCCTCGCACAGATACGCAGTATTTT
abundance: once; v_gene: TRBV7-2; d_gene: .; j_gene: TRBJ1-2; CDR3aa: CASSNSQNYGYTF; CDR3nt: TGTGCCAGCAGCAACAGCCAGAACTATGGCTACACCTTC
abundance: .; v_gene: TRBV25-1; d_gene: .; j_gene: TRBJ2-1; CDR3aa: CASSDGGPSSYNEQFF; CDR3nt: TGTGCCAGCAGTGATGGCGGTCCTAGCTCCTACAATGAGCAGTTCTTC
abundance: .; v_gene: TRBV7-2; d_gene: .; j_gene: TRBJ2-7; CDR3aa: CASSLAGAPTYEQYF; CDR3nt: TGTGCCAGCAGCTTAGCGGGGGCTCCAACCTACGAGCAGTACTTC
abundance: .; v_gene: TRBV7-2; d_gene: .; j_gene: TRBJ1-1; CDR3aa: CASSDIPNTEAFF; CDR3nt: TGTGCCAGCAGCGACATCCCGAACACTGAAGCTTTCTTT
abundance: few; v_gene: TRBV15; d_gene: TRBD1; j_gene: TRBJ1-5; CDR3aa: CATSRAISQTGGFRGNQPQHF; CDR3nt: TGTGCCACCAGCAGAGCAATTTCTCAGACAGGGGGCTTTAGGGGCAATCAGCCCCAGCATTTT
abundance: .; v_gene: TRBV10-1; d_gene: .; j_gene: TRBJ1-2; CDR3aa: CASSESSGYGYTF; CDR3nt: TGCGCCAGCAGTGAGTCGAGCGGCTATGGCTACACCTTC
abundance: once; v_gene: TRBV14; d_gene: .; j_gene: TRBJ2-7; CDR3aa: CASSQRPGLPGTYEQYF; CDR3nt: TGTGCCAGCAGCCAACGTCCGGGACTCCCTGGAACCTACGAGCAGTACTTC
abundance: .; v_gene: TRBV2; d_gene: TRBD1; j_gene: TRBJ2-7; CDR3aa: CASSRQGTNYEQYF; CDR3nt: TGTGCCAGCAGTAGACAGGGGACCAATTACGAGCAGTACTTC
abundance: .; v_gene: TRBV4-1; d_gene: .; j_gene: TRBJ2-3; CDR3aa: CASSYRGTQTDTQYF; CDR3nt: TGCGCCAGCAGCTATCGCGGGACCCAGACAGATACGCAGTATTTT
abundance: .; v_gene: TRBV19; d_gene: TRBD1; j_gene: TRBJ1-4; CDR3aa: CASSIDPRRTGPLRRLFF; CDR3nt: TGTGCCAGTAGTATAGACCCACGACGGACAGGGCCCCTTAGGAGGCTGTTTTTT
abundance: once; v_gene: TRBV15; d_gene: .; j_gene: TRBJ2-7; CDR3aa: CATSTGTLYEQYF; CDR3nt: TGTGCCACCAGCACCGGGACCCTCTACGAGCAGTACTTC
abundance: .; v_gene: TRBV7-2; d_gene: .; j_gene: TRBJ1-3; CDR3aa: CASTPDYSGNTIYF; CDR3nt: TGTGCCAGCACCCCAGATTACTCTGGAAACACCATATATTTT
abundance: .; v_gene: TRBV19; d_gene: .; j_gene: TRBJ1-2; CDR3aa: CASEYSGTNYGYTF; CDR3nt: TGTGCCAGCGAGTATTCGGGCACAAACTATGGCTACACCTTC
abundance: .; v_gene: TRBV4-3; d_gene: .; j_gene: TRBJ2-1; CDR3aa: CASTGYATGNEQFF; CDR3nt: TGCGCCAGCACCGGCTACGCGACGGGTAATGAGCAGTTCTTC
abundance: .; v_gene: TRBV5-1; d_gene: .; j_gene: TRBJ1-4; CDR3aa: CASSSEQLNEKLFF; CDR3nt: TGCGCCAGCAGCTCGGAACAGCTTAATGAAAAACTGTTTTTT
abundance: .; v_gene: TRBV19; d_gene: .; j_gene: TRBJ1-5; CDR3aa: CASGRVLGDLGNQPQHF; CDR3nt: TGTGCCAGCGGAAGGGTATTAGGGGATTTGGGGAATCAGCCCCAGCATTTT
abundance: many; v_gene: TRBV9; d_gene: TRBD1; j_gene: TRBJ1-3; CDR3aa: CASSVGQGISGNTIYF; CDR3nt: TGTGCCAGCAGCGTAGGACAGGGAATCTCTGGAAACACCATATATTTT
abundance: .; v_gene: TRBV7-9; d_gene: .; j_gene: TRBJ1-2; CDR3aa: CASSFPPGTYGYTF; CDR3nt: TGTGCCAGCAGCTTTCCACCAGGGACCTATGGCTACACCTTC
abundance: .; v_gene: TRBV6-1; d_gene: TRBD1; j_gene: TRBJ2-6; CDR3aa: CASSERDSRSGANVLTF; CDR3nt: TGTGCCAGCAGTGAAAGGGACAGCCGCTCTGGGGCCAACGTCCTGACTTTC
abundance: .; v_gene: TRBV7-2; d_gene: TRBD1; j_gene: TRBJ1-2; CDR3aa: CASSLMRQGSTYTF; CDR3nt: TGTGCCAGCAGCTTAATGAGACAGGGGTCGACCTACACCTTC
abundance: .; v_gene: TRBV5-8; d_gene: .; j_gene: TRBJ1-5; CDR3aa: CASSLTTGSNQPQHF; CDR3nt: TGTGCCAGCAGCTTGACTACAGGGAGCAATCAGCCCCAGCATTTT
abundance: once; v_gene: TRBV30; d_gene: .; j_gene: TRBJ2-3; CDR3aa: CAWGRADTQYF; CDR3nt: TGTGCCTGGGGCAGGGCAGATACGCAGTATTTT
abundance: once; v_gene: TRBV19; d_gene: TRBD2; j_gene: TRBJ2-1; CDR3aa: CASSTSGGTWSYNEQFF; CDR3nt: TGTGCCAGTAGTACTAGCGGGGGAACTTGGTCCTACAATGAGCAGTTCTTC
abundance: few; v_gene: TRBV10-3; d_gene: .; j_gene: TRBJ1-1; CDR3aa: CAISESGNTEAFF; CDR3nt: TGTGCCATCAGTGAGTCGGGGAACACTGAAGCTTTCTTT
abundance: .; v_gene: TRBV7-2; d_gene: .; j_gene: TRBJ2-5; CDR3aa: CASSLDHLVETQYF; CDR3nt: TGTGCCAGCAGCTTAGACCATTTAGTAGAGACCCAGTACTTC
abundance: once; v_gene: TRBV7-2; d_gene: .; j_gene: TRBJ1-2; CDR3aa: CASSRGGQSGGYTF; CDR3nt: TGTGCCAGCAGCCGGGGGGGGCAGTCGGGTGGCTACACCTTC
abundance: .; v_gene: TRBV18; d_gene: .; j_gene: TRBJ1-5; CDR3aa: CASSARESNQPQHF; CDR3nt: TGTGCCAGCTCAGCCCGGGAAAGCAATCAGCCCCAGCATTTT
abundance: .; v_gene: TRBV12-5; d_gene: .; j_gene: TRBJ2-7; CDR3aa: CASALPGLAYEQYF; CDR3nt: TGTGCTAGTGCCCTCCCGGGGTTGGCCTACGAGCAGTACTTC
abundance: .; v_gene: TRBV19; d_gene: .; j_gene: TRBJ1-2; CDR3aa: CASSLWGTSNYGYTF; CDR3nt: TGTGCCAGTTCTCTATGGGGCACTTCTAACTATGGCTACACCTTC
abundance: .; v_gene: TRBV27; d_gene: TRBD2; j_gene: TRBJ2-3; CDR3aa: CASSLSRLGGGPRAQYF; CDR3nt: TGTGCCAGCAGTCTATCCCGACTAGGCGGGGGGCCTAGGGCGCAGTATTTT
abundance: .; v_gene: TRBV19; d_gene: .; j_gene: TRBJ1-1; CDR3aa: CASSTSRTGPNTEAFF; CDR3nt: TGTGCCAGTAGTACCTCACGAACAGGTCCGAACACTGAAGCTTTCTTT
abundance: .; v_gene: TRBV7-2; d_gene: .; j_gene: TRBJ1-1; CDR3aa: CASSWAQETEAFF; CDR3nt: TGTGCCAGCAGCTGGGCCCAGGAGACTGAAGCTTTCTTT
abundance: .; v_gene: TRBV3-1/TRBV3-2; d_gene: .; j_gene: TRBJ1-3; CDR3aa: CASSQASSSGNTIYF; CDR3nt: TGTGCCAGCAGCCAAGCGAGTAGCTCTGGAAACACCATATATTTT
abundance: .; v_gene: TRBV7-9; d_gene: TRBD1; j_gene: TRBJ2-7; CDR3aa: CASSKVGQALYEQYF; CDR3nt: TGTGCCAGCAGCAAAGTTGGACAGGCTCTCTACGAGCAGTACTTC
abundance: .; v_gene: TRBV12-3/TRBV12-4; d_gene: .; j_gene: TRBJ1-3; CDR3aa: CASSLGPGNTIYF; CDR3nt: TGTGCCAGCAGTTTAGGACCTGGAAACACCATATATTTT